The 15 T cell receptor beta chains reported below all come from one sample, sequenced in a study of cytomegalovirus exposure and HLA in healthy donors. The PCR ran on 60 Vbeta and 13 Jbeta primers. Sequenced by immunoSEQ multiplex PCR; TCRdb stores in-frame clones only, minus some. In the table there are some 150,000 clones, 87% of which are singletons. Source material: PBMCs. The receptors here all came from a young woman in good health and CMV-seronegative.

The DNA for the CDR3 is TGCGCCAGCAGTGAGTCCGCGCAGGTCTCCTACGAGCAGTACTTC. Translated, it gives CASSESAQVSYEQYF. The chain joins TRBV10-1 to TRBJ2-7; unclear D gene. Trimming cost V 0 bases and J 0 bases, with 9 bases left between them. CDR3 size: 15 residues. The germline V gene has CDR1 WNHNN and CDR2 SYGVQD (reference sequence).

The chain is built from TRBV28 and TRBJ2-5; perhaps TRBD2 as D (5 bases). V was cut by 8 bases and J by 3 bases, with 25 bases left in between. CDR1 and CDR2 (germline): MDHEN, SYDVKM. The CDR3 is 17 residues long. This CDR3 is CASATYIGARGEETQYF. For the CDR3, the DNA is TGTGCCAGCGCGACTTACATCGGAGCCCGGGGTGAAGAGACCCAGTACTTC.

The genes are TRBV5-6 and TRBJ1-2; 8 bases map to TRBD1. This CDR3 has 14 amino acids. Germline V gene data show CDR1 as SGHDT and CDR2 as YYEEEE. Trimming removed 4 bases from V and 4 bases from J; junction bases left unmatched: 6. CDR3 protein: CASSPTGDGYGYTF. For the CDR3, the DNA is TGTGCCAGCAGCCCGACAGGGGATGGCTATGGCTACACCTTC.

This chain uses TRBV11-2 with TRBJ2-3, with D perhaps TRBD1 (6 bases). Looked up from germline, CDR1 is SGHAT and CDR2 is FQNNGV. The CDR3 loop spans 13 amino acids. Trimming shortened V by 5 bases and J by 5 bases, and 11 bases separated the two germline ends. CDR3 sequence reads: CASSTHREDTQYF. The CDR3 nucleotides are TGTGCCAGCAGCACCCACAGGGAAGATACGCAGTATTTT.

The V call is TRBV28, the J call TRBJ2-1, with 8 bases lining up with TRBD2. Unmatched junction bases numbered 10, after V lost 2 bases and J lost 4 bases. The CDR3 consists of 17 residues. Germline assignment: CDR1 MDHEN and CDR2 SYDVKM. CDR3 coding DNA: TGTGCCAGCAGTTTAGGGGCAGCGGGAGCATCATACAATGAGCAGTTCTTC. It is translated as CASSLGAAGASYNEQFF.

This clone appeared a few times. CDR3 nucleotides: TGTGCCAGCAGCTTGGATAGCGGGAGAGCCTACAATGAGCAGTTCTTC. Its protein product is CASSLDSGRAYNEQFF. V is TRBV5-6 and J is TRBJ2-1, with 9 bases aligning to TRBD2. Germline lookup yields CDR1 SGHDT and CDR2 YYEEEE. The V gene end was trimmed by 0 bases and the J gene end by 2 bases; junction bases not matched to a gene: 3. CDR3 length: 16 amino acids. Full variable domain (outside the CDR3, taken from reference TRBV5-6 and TRBJ2-1): DAGVTQSPTHLIKTRGQQVTLRCSPKSGHDTVSWYQQALGQGPQFIFQYYEEEERQRGNFPDRFSGHQFPNYSSELNVNALLLGDSALYLCASSLDSGRAYNEQFFGPGTRLTVL.

The rearrangement joins TRBV30 to TRBJ1-1, with a possible D match to TRBD1 (5 bases). The CDR3 has 12 amino acids. Germline-derived CDR1 and CDR2 are GTSNPN and SVGIG (reference sequence). With 6 bases removed from V and 4 bases from J, the gap between germline ends came to 12 bases. This CDR3 is CACREAGTEAFF. CDR3 sequence (DNA): TGTGCCTGCAGGGAGGCGGGCACTGAAGCTTTCTTT.

There are a few counts of this clone. The rearrangement uses TRBV19 and TRBJ2-5; the D is unclear. Germline V CDR1 and CDR2: LNHDA, SQIVND (reference sequence). V lost 3 bases and J 2 bases, leaving 7 bases between the germline ends. This CDR3 region has 13 residues. The CDR3 sequence: CASSIIPQETQYF. The CDR3 DNA follows: TGTGCCAGTAGTATTATCCCTCAAGAGACCCAGTACTTC.

This rearrangement joins TRBV10-3 to TRBJ2-3; 9 bases line up with TRBD2. Looked up from germline, CDR1 is ENHRY and CDR2 is SYGVKD. Losses at the gene ends were 0 bases for V and 0 bases for J; bases not matched to a gene: 7. CDR3 length equals 18 residues. This CDR3 reads CAISESQERGVSTDTQYF. CDR3 in DNA: TGTGCCATCAGTGAGTCGCAGGAGCGGGGGGTTAGCACAGATACGCAGTATTTT.

This clone appeared a single time. The J gene is TRBJ2-3, the V gene TRBV9, with D unresolved. The CDR3 has 14 amino acids. V dropped 1 base and J dropped 0 bases, with 6 bases sitting between them. The germline CDR1 and CDR2 sequences are SGDLS and YYNGEE. CDR3 nucleotide sequence: TGTGCCAGCAGCGTATCTCCTAGCACAGATACGCAGTATTTT. Translating gives CASSVSPSTDTQYF.

This clone occurred a few times. The chain recombines TRBV9 with TRBJ1-3; unclear D gene. The germline V gene encodes CDR1 SGDLS and CDR2 YYNGEE. Trimming removed 0 bases at V and 0 bases at J, with 7 bases between. This CDR3 is 15 amino acids long. CDR3 residues: CASSVGGTSGNTIYF. Written as DNA, the CDR3 is TGTGCCAGCAGCGTAGGAGGAACCTCTGGAAACACCATATATTTT.

The CDR3 DNA reads as TGTGCCAGCAGTGAATTTATCTTCTCCTACAATGAGCAGTTCTTC. It is translated as CASSEFIFSYNEQFF. The chain recombines TRBV6-1 with TRBJ2-1; no reliable D call. Germline values: CDR1 MNHNS, CDR2 SASEGT. Trimming removed 2 bases at V and 0 bases at J, with 8 bases between. The length of the CDR3 is 15 residues.

The chain uses TRBV11-2 and TRBJ2-7; 7 bases align to TRBD2. This CDR3 has 14 residues. V gave up 0 bases and J gave up 5 bases; unmatched junction bases: 4. Germline lookup yields CDR1 SGHAT and CDR2 FQNNGV. CDR3 protein: CASSLEQTSHEQYF. CDR3 bases: TGTGCCAGCAGCTTAGAACAGACTAGCCACGAGCAGTACTTC.

In this sample, this clone turned up once. The genes are TRBV28 and TRBJ1-2; 11 bases map to TRBD1. The germline CDR1 and CDR2 sequences are MDHEN and SYDVKM. The CDR3 has 14 amino acids. V lost 8 bases to trimming and J lost 7 bases; unmatched junction nucleotides: 9. This CDR3 is CASLPGQGVGGYTF. As DNA, the CDR3 is TGTGCCAGCCTGCCGGGACAGGGGGTAGGTGGCTACACCTTC.

Points on this clone: In the same sample, other DNA sequences code for this CDR3. The rearrangement joins TRBV5-1 to TRBJ2-2, with D unclear. The CDR3 is 12 amino acids. Germline V gene lookup returns CDR1 SGHRS and CDR2 YFSETQ. Trimming cost V 4 bases and J 2 bases, with 3 bases left between them. The CDR3 sequence is CASSLNTGELFF. The CDR3 coding sequence is TGCGCCAGCAGCCTTAACACCGGGGAGCTGTTTTTT. The full variable domain, its missing parts supplied by reference TRBV5-1 and TRBJ2-2, is KAGVTQTPRYLIKTRGQQVTLSCSPISGHRSVSWYQQTPGQGLQFLFEYFSETQRNKGNFPGRFSGRQFSNSRSEMNVSTLELGDSALYLCASSLNTGELFFGEGSRLTVL.